This entry features one T cell receptor (beta chain) sequence. This entry comes from a study of blood T cell repertoires in COVID-19. Whole-study context: Collection of acute and convalescent COVID-19 samples took place in the United States, Italy and Spain. T cells, B-cell-depleted T cells, or PBMCs provided the cDNA or gDNA that served as material.

Produced via immunoSEQ multiplex PCR; TCRdb's table is partial and in-frame only. The table lists about 98,000 clones, around 76% of them singletons, with approximately 20% in the top ten. Trimming took off 0 bases at V and 1 base at J, with 10 bases between the two ends. The germline V gene has CDR1 SGHDT and CDR2 YYEEEE. The CDR3 runs to 15 residues. This TCR was recovered from a man at least 80 years old with acute or convalescent COVID-19. Material: peripheral blood. This chain links TRBV5-6 with TRBJ1-1; possible D gene TRBD1, 6 bases. CDR3 loop: CASSLGTVRNTEAFF. Here the CDR3 DNA reads TGTGCCAGCAGCTTGGGGACAGTCAGGAACACTGAAGCTTTCTTT.